This T cell receptor beta chain was found in a study of T cell repertoires in cytomegalovirus infection. This clonotype showed up just a few times. TCRdb re-called the reads with MiXCR, one entry per CDR3 protein. The sample has over 300,000 distinct CDR3 sequences, roughly 15% seen once. This TCR was recovered from a human donor in good health (CMV status not recorded). Some clones in this sample may be carry-over from other donors' samples. Sequences were obtained from PBMCs.

CDR3 loop: CASSGPKGVSGNTIYF. CDR3 DNA: TGTGCCAGCAGCGGTCCGAAAGGGGTCTCTGGAAACACCATATATTTT. The rearrangement uses TRBV6-8 and TRBJ1-3, with a tentative D call TRBD1 (5 bases). The V and J ends lost 6 bases and 0 bases respectively, with 15 bases between them. Germline CDR1 MNHGY, CDR2 SAAAGT. The CDR3 is 16 amino acids.